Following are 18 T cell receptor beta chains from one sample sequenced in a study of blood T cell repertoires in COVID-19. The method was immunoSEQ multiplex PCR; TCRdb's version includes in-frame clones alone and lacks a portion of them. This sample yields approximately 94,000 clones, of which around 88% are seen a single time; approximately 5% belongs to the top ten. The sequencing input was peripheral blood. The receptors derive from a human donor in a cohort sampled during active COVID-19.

The CDR3 here is CATKTGVSSAKQYF. The CDR3 DNA is TGTGCCACCAAGACAGGGGTATCGAGTGCGAAACAGTACTTC. This chain connects TRBV6-5 to TRBJ2-7, with TRBD1 matching 8 bases. Trimming removed 10 bases from V and 10 bases from J; junction bases left unmatched: 18. The CDR3 contains 14 residues. The germline V gene has CDR1 MNHEY and CDR2 SVGAGI.

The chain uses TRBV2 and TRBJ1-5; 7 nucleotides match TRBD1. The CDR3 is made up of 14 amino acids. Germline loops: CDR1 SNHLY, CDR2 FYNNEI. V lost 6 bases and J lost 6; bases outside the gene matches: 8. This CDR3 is CASRGTASGQPQHF. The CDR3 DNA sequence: TGTGCCAGCAGAGGGACAGCTAGTGGTCAGCCCCAGCATTTT.

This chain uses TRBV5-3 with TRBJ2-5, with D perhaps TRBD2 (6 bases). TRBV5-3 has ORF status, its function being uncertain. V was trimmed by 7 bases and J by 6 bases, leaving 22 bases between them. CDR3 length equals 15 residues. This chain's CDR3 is CARRRGSAGRKTQYF. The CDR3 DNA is TGTGCCAGACGACGGGGGTCAGCGGGCCGTAAGACCCAGTACTTC.

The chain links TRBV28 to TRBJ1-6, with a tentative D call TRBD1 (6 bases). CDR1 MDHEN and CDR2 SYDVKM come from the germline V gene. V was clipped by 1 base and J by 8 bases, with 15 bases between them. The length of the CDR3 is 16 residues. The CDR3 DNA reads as TGTGCCAGCAGTTTATACGGGGGGGCGGCGTATTCACCCCTCCACTTT. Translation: CASSLYGGAAYSPLHF.

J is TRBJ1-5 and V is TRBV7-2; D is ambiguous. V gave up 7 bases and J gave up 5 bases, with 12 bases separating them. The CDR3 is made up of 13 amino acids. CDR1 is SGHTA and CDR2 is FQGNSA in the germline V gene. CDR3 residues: CASTWAVDQPQHF. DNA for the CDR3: TGTGCCAGCACCTGGGCCGTAGATCAGCCCCAGCATTTT.

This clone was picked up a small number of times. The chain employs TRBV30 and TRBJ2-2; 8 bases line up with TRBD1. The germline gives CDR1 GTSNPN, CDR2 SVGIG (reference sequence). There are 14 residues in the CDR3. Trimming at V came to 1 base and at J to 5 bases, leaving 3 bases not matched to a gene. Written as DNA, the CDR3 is TGTGCCTGGAGTGGACAGGGGCGGACCGGGGAGCTGTTTTTT. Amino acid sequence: CAWSGQGRTGELFF.

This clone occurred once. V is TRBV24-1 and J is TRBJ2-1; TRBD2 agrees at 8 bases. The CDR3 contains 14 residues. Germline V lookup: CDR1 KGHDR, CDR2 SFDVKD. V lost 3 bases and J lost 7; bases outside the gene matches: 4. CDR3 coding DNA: TGTGCCACCAGTGATCCGGGACTAGAAAATGAGCAGTTCTTC. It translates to CATSDPGLENEQFF.

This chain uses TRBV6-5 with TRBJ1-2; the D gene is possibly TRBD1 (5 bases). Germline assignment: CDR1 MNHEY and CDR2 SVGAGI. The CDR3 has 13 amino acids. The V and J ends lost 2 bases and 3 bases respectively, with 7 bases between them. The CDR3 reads CASSYRGHYGYTF. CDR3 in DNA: TGTGCCAGCAGTTACAGGGGCCACTATGGCTACACCTTC.

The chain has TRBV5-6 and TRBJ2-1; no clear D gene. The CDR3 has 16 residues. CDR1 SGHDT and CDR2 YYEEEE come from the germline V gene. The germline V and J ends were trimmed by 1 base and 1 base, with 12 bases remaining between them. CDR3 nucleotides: TGTGCCAGCAGCTTGCCCCCCGCGTGGTCCTACAATGAGCAGTTCTTC. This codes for CASSLPPAWSYNEQFF.

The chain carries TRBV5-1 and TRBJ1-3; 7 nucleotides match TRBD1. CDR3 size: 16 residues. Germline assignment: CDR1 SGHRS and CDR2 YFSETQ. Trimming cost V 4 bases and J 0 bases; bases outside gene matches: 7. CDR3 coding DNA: TGCGCCAGCAGCCTATGGACAGGAGACTCTGGAAACACCATATATTTT. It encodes CASSLWTGDSGNTIYF. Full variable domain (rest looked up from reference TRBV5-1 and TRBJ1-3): KAGVTQTPRYLIKTRGQQVTLSCSPISGHRSVSWYQQTPGQGLQFLFEYFSETQRNKGNFPGRFSGRQFSNSRSEMNVSTLELGDSALYLCASSLWTGDSGNTIYFGEGSWLTVV.

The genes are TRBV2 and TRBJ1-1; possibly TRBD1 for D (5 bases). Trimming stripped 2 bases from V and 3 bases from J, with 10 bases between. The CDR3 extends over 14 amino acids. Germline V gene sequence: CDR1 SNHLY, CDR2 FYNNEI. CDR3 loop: CASSERDLYTEAFF. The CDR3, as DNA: TGTGCCAGCAGTGAAAGGGACTTGTACACTGAAGCTTTCTTT.

The CDR3 reads CASSSGTSGRAGEQYF. CDR3 DNA sequence: TGTGCCAGCAGTTCGGGGACTAGCGGGAGGGCGGGCGAGCAGTACTTC. The rearrangement uses TRBV6-6 and TRBJ2-7; 16 bases match TRBD2. CDR3 size: 16 residues. V lost 4 bases to trimming and J lost 6 bases; unmatched junction nucleotides: 6. Looked up from germline, CDR1 is MNHNY and CDR2 is SVGAGI (reference sequence).

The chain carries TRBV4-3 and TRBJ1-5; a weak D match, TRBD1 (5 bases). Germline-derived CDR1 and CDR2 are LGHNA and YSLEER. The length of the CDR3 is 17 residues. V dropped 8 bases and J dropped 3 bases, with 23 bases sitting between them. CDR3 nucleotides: TGCGCCAGCCCCCCCTGGACGAAGCCGGGACTCAATCAGCCCCAGCATTTT. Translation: CASPPWTKPGLNQPQHF.

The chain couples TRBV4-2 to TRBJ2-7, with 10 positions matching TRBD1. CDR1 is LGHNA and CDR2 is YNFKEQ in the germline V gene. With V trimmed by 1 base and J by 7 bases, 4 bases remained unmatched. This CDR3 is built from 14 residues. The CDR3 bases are TGTGCCAGCAGCCAAGGGGGACAGGGGTTAGAGCAGTACTTC. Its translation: CASSQGGQGLEQYF.

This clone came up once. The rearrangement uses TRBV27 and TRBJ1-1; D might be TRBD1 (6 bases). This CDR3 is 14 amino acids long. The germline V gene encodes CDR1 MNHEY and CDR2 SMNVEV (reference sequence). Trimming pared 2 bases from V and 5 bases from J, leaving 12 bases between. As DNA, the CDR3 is TGTGCCAGCAGTTTAGTGGGGGCTCGGACTGAAGCTTTCTTT. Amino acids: CASSLVGARTEAFF.

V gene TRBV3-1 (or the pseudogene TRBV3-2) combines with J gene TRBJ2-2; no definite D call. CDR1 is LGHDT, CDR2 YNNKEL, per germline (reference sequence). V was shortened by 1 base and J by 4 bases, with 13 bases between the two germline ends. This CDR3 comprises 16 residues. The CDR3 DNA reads TGTGCCAGCAGCCAAGTGAGGTCGGTGGGCACCGGGGAGCTGTTTTTT. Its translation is CASSQVRSVGTGELFF.

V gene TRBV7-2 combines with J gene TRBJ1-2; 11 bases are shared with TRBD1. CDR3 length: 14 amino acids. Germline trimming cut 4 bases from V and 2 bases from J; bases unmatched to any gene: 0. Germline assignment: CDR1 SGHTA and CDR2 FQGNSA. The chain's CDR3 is CASSWDRGNYGYTF. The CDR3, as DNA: TGTGCCAGCAGCTGGGACAGGGGGAACTATGGCTACACCTTC. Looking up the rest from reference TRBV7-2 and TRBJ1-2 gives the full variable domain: GAGVSQSPSNKVTEKGKDVELRCDPISGHTALYWYRQSLGQGLEFLIYFQGNSAPDKSGLPSDRFSAERTGGSVSTLTIQRTQQEDSAVYLCASSWDRGNYGYTFGSGTRLTVV.

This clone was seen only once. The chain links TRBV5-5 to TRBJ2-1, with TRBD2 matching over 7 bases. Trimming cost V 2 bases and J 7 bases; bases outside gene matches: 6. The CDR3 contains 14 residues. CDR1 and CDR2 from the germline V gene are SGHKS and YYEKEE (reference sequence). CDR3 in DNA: TGTGCCAGCAGCTTCGGACTAGAGAGAAATGAGCAGTTCTTC. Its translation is CASSFGLERNEQFF.